Below, 30 T cell receptor beta chains from the same sample are listed, as sequenced in a study of beta chain features in type 1 diabetes. Expressed TCRB transcripts were sequenced because the isolated RNA had all been reverse transcribed beforehand. The table came from immunoSEQ multiplex PCR; TCRdb's copy has only in-frame clones and leaves some out. This sample has 200,000 to 250,000 clones, with under 70% found just once. The sample consisted of naive CD4+ T cells from blood. The receptors originated from a man younger than 45 in good health.

The V gene is TRBV11-2, the J gene TRBJ2-2, with D possibly being TRBD2 (5 bases). CDR3 length: 17 residues. With 1 base removed from V and 8 bases from J, the gap between germline ends came to 20 bases. The germline CDR1 and CDR2 sequences are SGHAT and FQNNGV. The CDR3 loop is CASSLAPGWETRGELFF. The CDR3 nucleotides are TGTGCCAGCAGCTTAGCCCCCGGGTGGGAGACGCGAGGGGAGCTGTTTTTT. The complete variable domain, with remaining parts taken from reference TRBV11-2 and TRBJ2-2, reads EAGVAQSPRYKIIEKRQSVAFWCNPISGHATLYWYQQILGQGPKLLIQFQNNGVVDDSQLPKDRFSAERLKGVDSTLKIQPAKLEDSAVYLCASSLAPGWETRGELFFGEGSRLTVL.

The CDR3 here is CASSQRTGAYYEQYF. CDR3 in DNA: TGTGCCAGCAGCCAACGGACAGGGGCCTACTACGAGCAGTACTTC. J is TRBJ2-7 and V is TRBV5-4; 9 nucleotides agree with TRBD1. Per the germline V gene, CDR1 is SGHNT and CDR2 is YYREEE (reference sequence). The CDR3 totals 15 residues. Unmatched junction bases numbered 8, after V lost 4 bases and J lost 3 bases.

V usage is TRBV11-2 and J usage is TRBJ2-5; D might be TRBD1 or TRBD2, each matching 5 bases. The V gene's germline CDR1 is SGHAT and CDR2 FQNNGV. The CDR3 runs 17 residues. Trimming removed 2 bases at V and 5 bases at J, with 21 bases between. The CDR3 loop reads CASSLNRLPGRGETQYF. CDR3 coding DNA: TGTGCCAGCAGCTTAAACAGGCTGCCGGGCAGAGGGGAGACCCAGTACTTC.

The chain recombines TRBV30 with TRBJ2-2; TRBD1 agrees at 9 bases. CDR1 is GTSNPN, CDR2 SVGIG, per germline (reference sequence). Unmatched junction bases numbered 7, after V lost 5 bases and J lost 6 bases. CDR3 size: 14 residues. The CDR3 spells CAWLGQGFPGELFF. As DNA, the CDR3 is TGTGCCTGGCTGGGACAGGGCTTTCCCGGGGAGCTGTTTTTT.

This clone was counted once. The chain joins TRBV27 to TRBJ2-1; weak D call: TRBD2 (5 bases). Germline lookup yields CDR1 MNHEY and CDR2 SMNVEV (reference sequence). V shed 6 bases and J shed 5 bases, with 11 bases lying between them. CDR3 length equals 13 residues. This CDR3 reads CASRRPGNNEQFF. CDR3 nucleotides: TGTGCCAGCAGACGGCCGGGGAACAATGAGCAGTTCTTC.

A few counts support this clone. CDR3 in amino acids: CATSRGGTAETQYF. CDR3 nucleotides: TGTGCCACCAGCAGAGGAGGGACAGCAGAGACCCAGTACTTC. The V call is TRBV15, the J call TRBJ2-5; 7 nucleotides match TRBD1. The V and J ends lost 1 base and 4 bases, in that order; junction bases with no gene match: 3. This CDR3 has 14 residues. CDR1 LNHNV and CDR2 YYDKDF come from the germline V gene (reference sequence).

The chain couples TRBV15 to TRBJ1-2, with TRBD1 as a possible D gene (5 bases). The V gene lost 0 bases and the J gene lost 14 bases, with 13 bases spanning the gap. The CDR3 has 12 residues. The V gene's germline CDR1 is LNHNV and CDR2 YYDKDF (reference sequence). CDR3 loop: CATSRDTGPMTF. The CDR3 bases are TGTGCCACCAGCAGAGATACAGGTCCCATGACCTTC.

CDR3 sequence (DNA): TGTGCCAGCAGCTTAGACAGTACCCGGCGTGGCTACACCTTC. Translation gives CASSLDSTRRGYTF. This chain uses TRBV13 with TRBJ1-2, with no clear D. Germline values: CDR1 PRHDT, CDR2 FYEKMQ (reference sequence). The germline V and J ends were trimmed by 1 base and 7 bases, with 13 bases remaining between them. This CDR3 has 14 amino acids.

In this sample, this clone turned up once. Distinct nucleotide sequences in the sample also encode this CDR3. CDR3 region: CASSLVNYGYTF. CDR3 coding DNA: TGTGCCAGCAGCTTAGTGAACTATGGCTACACCTTC. The chain couples TRBV7-9 to TRBJ1-2, with D unclear. CDR1 is SEHNR, CDR2 FQNEAQ, per germline (reference sequence). Trimming removed 1 base at V and 2 bases at J, with 2 bases between. This CDR3 contains 12 residues.

The chain combines TRBV30 with TRBJ2-7; 8 positions agree with TRBD1. The CDR3 is 13 amino acids. Looked up from germline, CDR1 is GTSNPN and CDR2 is SVGIG (reference sequence). V lost 4 bases and J lost 2; bases outside the gene matches: 4. The CDR3 is CAWKGTGTYEQYF. The CDR3 DNA reads as TGTGCCTGGAAAGGGACAGGTACCTACGAGCAGTACTTC.

This clone was counted between two and nine times. The V and J genes are TRBV30 and TRBJ2-6, with TRBD2 matching over 7 bases. This CDR3 comprises 13 residues. CDR1 is GTSNPN, CDR2 SVGIG, per germline (reference sequence). The J segment lost 2 bases and the V segment lost 7 bases, leaving 2 bases of the junction unmatched. The DNA of the CDR3 is TGTGCCTCCGGGGGGACTGGGGCCAACGTCCTGACTTTC. This translates into CASGGTGANVLTF.

V gene TRBV29-1 combines with J gene TRBJ2-7; a weak D match, TRBD1 (6 bases). This CDR3 region has 12 residues. Trimming pared 4 bases from V and 5 bases from J, leaving 12 bases between. CDR1 SQVTM and CDR2 ANQGSEA come from the germline V gene. The CDR3 region has the DNA TGCAGCGTTGCTGACAGGCTCAACGAGCAGTACTTC. Encoded protein: CSVADRLNEQYF.

Only a few counts were recorded for this clone. This chain connects TRBV29-1 to TRBJ2-5, with D maybe TRBD1 (6 bases). V was pared by 4 bases and J by 5 bases, with 17 bases between. The CDR3 sequence is 14 residues long. Germline assignment: CDR1 SQVTM and CDR2 ANQGSEA. CDR3 DNA sequence: TGCAGCGTTGCCGGACAGCTGCTCAGGGAGACCCAGTACTTC. It encodes CSVAGQLLRETQYF.

This chain joins TRBV18 and TRBJ1-1; D unresolved. The CDR3 spans 17 residues. CDR1 KGHSH and CDR2 LQKENI come from the germline V gene. The V end lost 3 bases, the J end lost 0 bases, and 17 bases lay between the germline ends. Written as DNA, the CDR3 is TGTGCCAGCTCACCTCTTGGCCCAGGCGGCATGAACACTGAAGCTTTCTTT. Amino acids: CASSPLGPGGMNTEAFF.

This chain joins TRBV6-5 and TRBJ1-2, with D unclear. V shed 6 bases and J shed 0 bases, with 5 bases lying between them. The CDR3 is made up of 12 amino acids. Germline CDR1 MNHEY, CDR2 SVGAGI. CDR3 nucleotides: TGTGCCAGCAGCACAGCTAACTATGGCTACACCTTC. This sequence encodes CASSTANYGYTF.

V gene TRBV5-4 combines with J gene TRBJ2-5; 9 bases match TRBD1. The CDR3 has 15 amino acids. The germline V gene has CDR1 SGHNT and CDR2 YYREEE (reference sequence). V shed 4 bases and J 5 bases; nucleotides not matched to a gene: 9. This chain's CDR3 is CASSNSGTGTETQYF. CDR3 DNA: TGTGCCAGCAGCAACTCCGGGACAGGGACGGAGACCCAGTACTTC.

The chain joins TRBV7-6 to TRBJ2-3, with TRBD2 identical over 13 bases. Per germline, CDR1 SGHVS and CDR2 FNYEAQ. Trimming took 5 bases from V and 2 from J; bases not matched to a gene: 4. The length of the CDR3 is 16 residues. In DNA form, the CDR3 reads TGTGCCAGCAGCCAGGGACTAGCGGGAATCACAGATACGCAGTATTTT. Protein product: CASSQGLAGITDTQYF.

There are a few counts of this clone. V gene TRBV5-4 combines with J gene TRBJ2-7; the D is unclear. Germline loops: CDR1 SGHNT, CDR2 YYREEE (reference sequence). V lost 1 base and J lost 4, with 6 bases in between. There are 12 residues in the CDR3. Here the CDR3 reads CASSLMGYEQYF. The CDR3, as DNA: TGTGCCAGCAGCTTGATGGGGTACGAGCAGTACTTC.

This chain uses TRBV13 with TRBJ1-1; TRBD1 matches at 9 bases. There are 16 residues in the CDR3. The J segment lost 5 bases and the V segment lost 6 bases, leaving 13 bases of the junction unmatched. Per germline, CDR1 PRHDT and CDR2 FYEKMQ (reference sequence). CDR3 sequence reads: CASRGPIGQGKTEAFF. Written as DNA, the CDR3 is TGTGCCAGCAGGGGGCCGATAGGACAGGGGAAAACTGAAGCTTTCTTT. Together with reference TRBV13 and TRBJ1-1, the CDR3 gives the full variable domain: AAGVIQSPRHLIKEKRETATLKCYPIPRHDTVYWYQQGPGQDPQFLISFYEKMQSDKGSIPDRFSAQQFSDYHSELNMSSLELGDSALYFCASRGPIGQGKTEAFFGQGTRLTVV.

This sequence joins TRBV28 and TRBJ2-1, with TRBD1 matching over 9 bases. This CDR3 spans 17 amino acids. Germline assignment: CDR1 MDHEN and CDR2 SYDVKM. V lost 3 bases and J lost 6; bases outside the gene matches: 12. The CDR3 loop is CASSFPRGTGRINEQFF. The CDR3 DNA follows: TGTGCCAGCAGTTTCCCGAGGGGGACAGGGCGCATCAATGAGCAGTTCTTC.

This clone has just a few counts. The V gene is TRBV2, the J gene TRBJ2-3; 8 nucleotides line up with TRBD1. Germline lookup yields CDR1 SNHLY and CDR2 FYNNEI. CDR3 size: 12 residues. V lost 7 bases and J lost 12; bases outside the gene matches: 9. CDR3 sequence: CASTEQGVSQYF. The CDR3 DNA reads as TGTGCCAGCACCGAACAGGGGGTCAGTCAGTATTTT.

This clone turned up a few times. The chain combines TRBV29-1 with TRBJ2-5; D gene ambiguous. This CDR3 is 13 amino acids long. Deletions cut 7 bases from V and 5 bases from J, with 17 bases between. Germline V lookup: CDR1 SQVTM, CDR2 ANQGSEA. Here the CDR3 DNA reads TGCAGCGCTGGTAGGGATTCGCTGGAGACCCAGTACTTC. Translation gives CSAGRDSLETQYF.

This clone was picked up a small number of times. The chain couples TRBV29-1 to TRBJ2-5; D possibly corresponds to TRBD1 (6 bases). This CDR3 is 12 amino acids long. Per germline, CDR1 SQVTM and CDR2 ANQGSEA. The V end was cut by 6 bases, the J end by 4 bases, with 12 bases between. As DNA, the CDR3 is TGCAGCGTCCTACTACAGGGAGAGACCCAGTACTTC. Amino acids: CSVLLQGETQYF.

This clone was seen only a few times. The chain links TRBV29-1 to TRBJ2-7; 8 bases agree with TRBD1. The CDR3 contains 13 residues. Germline-derived CDR1 and CDR2 are SQVTM and ANQGSEA. V shed 7 bases, J shed 7 bases, and the junction held 12 bases outside the gene matches. The CDR3 spells CSAQGGFGLEQYF. The CDR3 DNA follows: TGCAGCGCACAGGGGGGATTTGGGCTAGAGCAGTACTTC.

This chain links TRBV30 with TRBJ2-1; 9 bases agree with TRBD2. This CDR3 has 15 amino acids. Germline V gene lookup returns CDR1 GTSNPN and CDR2 SVGIG (reference sequence). The ends lost 2 bases at V and 4 bases at J; junction bases unmatched: 6. The CDR3 nucleotides read TGTGCCTGGAGTCCAGCGGGAGGCGGGTACAATGAGCAGTTCTTC. Translating it yields CAWSPAGGGYNEQFF.

On this clone: The identical CDR3 is also encoded by other nucleotide sequences in the sample. This sequence joins TRBV29-1 and TRBJ1-2, with D possibly matching TRBD1 (6 bases). The CDR3 contains 12 residues. The germline V gene has CDR1 SQVTM and CDR2 ANQGSEA. Trimming stripped 7 bases from V and 0 bases from J, with 9 bases between. DNA for the CDR3: TGCAGCGCCCGGGACACTAACTATGGCTACACCTTC. It yields the protein CSARDTNYGYTF.

A remark on this clone: The identical CDR3 is also encoded by other nucleotide sequences in the sample. The V and J genes are TRBV30 and TRBJ2-5; perhaps TRBD2 as D (5 bases). The germline gives CDR1 GTSNPN, CDR2 SVGIG (reference sequence). Trimming shortened V by 0 bases and J by 3 bases, and 5 bases separated the two germline ends. The CDR3 totals 12 residues. The CDR3 sequence: CAWSVREETQYF. CDR3 nucleotides: TGTGCCTGGAGTGTGAGGGAAGAGACCCAGTACTTC.

V is TRBV9 and J is TRBJ2-2; D is unresolved. From germline, CDR1 is SGDLS and CDR2 YYNGEE. With 4 bases removed from V and 1 base from J, the gap between germline ends came to 14 bases. CDR3 length equals 16 residues. The CDR3 loop reads CASSLLPTVNTGELFF. The DNA of the CDR3 is TGTGCCAGCAGCCTATTGCCCACAGTGAACACCGGGGAGCTGTTTTTT.

The V call is TRBV29-1, the J call TRBJ2-5, with D unclear. This CDR3 is 11 amino acids long. The V end lost 5 bases, the J end lost 5 bases, and 9 bases lay between the germline ends. Germline lookup yields CDR1 SQVTM and CDR2 ANQGSEA. The CDR3 DNA follows: TGCAGCGTTCGACCGGCGGAGACCCAGTACTTC. As protein: CSVRPAETQYF.

The chain carries TRBV29-1 and TRBJ2-7; TRBD2 matches at 7 bases. The CDR3 is made up of 16 amino acids. J lost 2 bases, V lost 5 bases, and 15 bases had no gene match. Germline V gives CDR1 SQVTM, CDR2 ANQGSEA. Here the CDR3 reads CSVTPTAGILPYEQYF. CDR3 DNA: TGCAGCGTTACCCCAACAGCGGGGATCCTACCCTACGAGCAGTACTTC.